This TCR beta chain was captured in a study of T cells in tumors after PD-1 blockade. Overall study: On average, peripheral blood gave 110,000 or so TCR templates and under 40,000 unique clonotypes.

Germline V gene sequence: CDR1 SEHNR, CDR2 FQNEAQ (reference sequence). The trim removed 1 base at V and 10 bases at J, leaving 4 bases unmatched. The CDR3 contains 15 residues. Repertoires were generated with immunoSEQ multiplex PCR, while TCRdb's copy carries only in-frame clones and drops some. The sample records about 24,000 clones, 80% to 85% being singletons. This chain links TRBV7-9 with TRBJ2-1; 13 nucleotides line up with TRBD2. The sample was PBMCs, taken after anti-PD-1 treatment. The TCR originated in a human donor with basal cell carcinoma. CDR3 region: CASSLVGLAGEEQFF. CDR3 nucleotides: TGTGCCAGCAGCTTAGTTGGACTAGCGGGGGAGGAGCAGTTCTTC.